Listed below are T cell receptor beta chains from one sample, sequenced in a study of T cells in Graves' hyperthyroidism and ophthalmopathy. TCRdb independently ran MiXCR on the multiplex PCR reads; one entry per CDR3 protein. The repertoire holds approximately 610,000 distinct CDR3 sequences, with roughly 14% as singletons. The sequencing input was blood. These receptors were collected from a woman aged 40 to 50 with Graves' ophthalmopathy. Each CDR3 is given with its conserved first and last residue. Fields, in order: clone size, J gene, D gene, V gene, CDR3 DNA, CDR3 protein. A D gene is named only where the DNA matches it firmly. The listing skips clone size in some rows; elsewhere it reads once, few, many or a size class.

>NA|TRBJ2-5|TRBD1|TRBV7-9
TGTGCCAGCAGCGGACAGGGGAAGACCCAAGAGACCCAGTACTTC
CASSGQGKTQETQYF
>many|TRBJ2-5|NA|TRBV5-5
TGTGCCAGCAGCTTGGTTGGCAGGTTGCACGAGACCCAGTACTTC
CASSLVGRLHETQYF
>many|TRBJ2-2|NA|TRBV6-1
TGTGCCAGCACCCGAATGGGTCTCGACGAGCTGTTTTTT
CASTRMGLDELFF
>many|TRBJ1-2|TRBD1|TRBV19
TGTGCCAGTGGGACAGTCGGCGCCTATGGCTACACCTTC
CASGTVGAYGYTF
>many|TRBJ2-7|NA|TRBV7-3
TGTGCCAGCAGCCACTTGACAGGCCCATTCCCTCTAGAGCAGTACTTC
CASSHLTGPFPLEQYF
>NA|TRBJ1-1|NA|TRBV6-5
TGTGCCAGCAGTTACTTGCCCAGCACTGAAGCTTTCTTT
CASSYLPSTEAFF
>many|TRBJ2-7|TRBD2|TRBV11-2
TGTGCCAGCAGCCGCAACGACCTAGCGGGTATCTCCTACGAGCAGTACTTC
CASSRNDLAGISYEQYF
>NA|TRBJ2-5|NA|TRBV24-1
TGTGCCACCAGTGATGGAGTTTTACAAGAGACCCAGTACTTC
CATSDGVLQETQYF
>NA|TRBJ2-7|NA|TRBV7-6
TGTGCCAGCAGCTCGCCAACAGGGTTCACCTACGAGCAGTACTTC
CASSSPTGFTYEQYF
>NA|TRBJ1-3|NA|TRBV6-4
TGTGCCACCAACCCAGGAGTCTCTGGAAACACCATATATTTT
CATNPGVSGNTIYF
>many|TRBJ2-7|TRBD1|TRBV6-2/TRBV6-3
TGTGCCAGCAGGACCAGGGACAGTGTGGTCGAGCAGTACTTC
CASRTRDSVVEQYF
>many|TRBJ2-5|TRBD1|TRBV2
TGTGCCAGCAGGGCAGGGGGCGGGCGAGAGACCCAGTACTTC
CASRAGGGRETQYF
>NA|TRBJ1-1|TRBD1|TRBV11-2
TGTGCCAGCAGCACCCGGACAGGGCTGAACACTGAAGCTTTCTTT
CASSTRTGLNTEAFF
>many|TRBJ1-1|TRBD1|TRBV20-1
TGCAGTGCTAGTGATTGGGGACAGGGGCCCACTGAAGCTTTCTTT
CSASDWGQGPTEAFF
>many|TRBJ2-5|TRBD1|TRBV4-2
TGTGCCAGCAGCCAGACAGGGGACTACCAAGAGACCCAGTACTTC
CASSQTGDYQETQYF
>many|TRBJ2-5|TRBD2|TRBV6-1
TGTGCCAGCAGCCCCGAGCGGGAGGCAGAGACCCAGTACTTC
CASSPEREAETQYF
>many|TRBJ2-7|TRBD1|TRBV6-1
TGTGCCAGTTCCGGGACAGATTCCTCCTACGAGCAGTACTTC
CASSGTDSSYEQYF
>many|TRBJ2-5|TRBD1|TRBV29-1
TGCAGCGTTGAAAGGACAGGGGGCGAAGAGACCCAGTACTTC
CSVERTGGEETQYF
>many|TRBJ1-1|NA|TRBV19
TGTGCCAGTAGTCCGGGACGGGTGAACACTGAAGCTTTCTTT
CASSPGRVNTEAFF
>many|TRBJ2-2|TRBD2|TRBV24-1
TGTGCCACCAGTGAGGCCGGGACTAGCGGGATGGGGGAGCTGTTTTTT
CATSEAGTSGMGELFF
>many|TRBJ1-1|NA|TRBV2
TGTGCCAGCAGGTCTCCGGCGGGATTATATGACACTGAAGCTTTCTTT
CASRSPAGLYDTEAFF
>many|TRBJ2-5|NA|TRBV10-3
TGTGCCATCAGTGAGCCCAACCGAGAGGGGGAGACCCAGTACTTC
CAISEPNREGETQYF
>few|TRBJ2-7|TRBD2|TRBV28
TGTGCCAGCACCACGACCGGGGCTAGCGGATCCTACGAGCAGTACTTC
CASTTTGASGSYEQYF
>many|TRBJ2-5|NA|TRBV12-3/TRBV12-4
TGTGCCAGCAGTCTCAACGACTGGGAAGAGACCCAGTACTTC
CASSLNDWEETQYF
>NA|TRBJ2-7|NA|TRBV15
TGTGCCACCAGTCCAGGAGGGGAGACCTACGAGCAGTACTTC
CATSPGGETYEQYF
>many|TRBJ2-7|NA|TRBV12-3/TRBV12-4
TGTGCCAGCAGCCCGGACTACCCGGGGGAGCAGTACTTC
CASSPDYPGEQYF
>NA|TRBJ1-2|NA|TRBV6-5
TGTGCCAGCAGTTACCCCGAAGATGACTACACCTTC
CASSYPEDDYTF